Listed below are T cell receptor beta chains from one sample, sequenced in a study of blood T cell repertoires in COVID-19. Produced via immunoSEQ multiplex PCR; TCRdb's table is partial and in-frame only. This sample has under 45,000 clones, with around nine tenths found just once. Sequenced input: peripheral blood. The source is a human donor in a cohort sampled during active COVID-19. Both conserved end residues are trimmed from each CDR3. Some rows have no size entry. The others give once, few or many, or a class for an expanded clone.

ASSQTAPGNTIY TRBV7-9 . TRBJ1-3
ASSLDIRGGAHEQY TRBV7-2 once TRBJ2-7
ASRDRVGEKLF TRBV12-3/TRBV12-4 . TRBJ1-4
ASSTRTYEQY TRBV6-5 once TRBJ2-7
ASSLLTDRGFKQY TRBV27 . TRBJ2-7
ASSDRQGGDYGYT TRBV27 . TRBJ1-2
ASSIDGQGGYGYT TRBV19 . TRBJ1-2
ASSLGTGGEQY TRBV5-1 . TRBJ2-7
ASSGQGAGEKLF TRBV9 . TRBJ1-4
ATSDRTVIGGYT TRBV24-1 . TRBJ1-2
ASSPRDRGAEEQY TRBV7-2 . TRBJ2-7
ASSFPGRAHEQY TRBV4-1 . TRBJ2-7
ASSLVRGWGDTGELF TRBV11-2 . TRBJ2-2
ASSAEGQGMNEQY TRBV5-6 . TRBJ2-7
ASSAGPGGYT TRBV5-6 . TRBJ1-2
ASSQESQGPYNSPLH TRBV4-1 once TRBJ1-6
ASSSQGTSGNTIY TRBV5-4 . TRBJ1-3
ASSLVSGVNTEAF TRBV5-4 . TRBJ1-1
ASSTGTHTEAF TRBV5-1 . TRBJ1-1
SVEQGGTGNTIY TRBV29-1 . TRBJ1-3
ASSWPGQGHSGANVLT TRBV5-4 . TRBJ2-6
SVDDSLGQY TRBV29-1 . TRBJ2-7
ASSQTGTAYEQY TRBV13 . TRBJ2-7
ASSLGVLNEKLF TRBV5-1 few TRBJ1-4
ASSRDRFSSNQPQH TRBV11-2 . TRBJ1-5
ASSSGTSGGADEQY TRBV18 . TRBJ2-7
ASSLATGGNEKLF TRBV7-8 once TRBJ1-4
ASSQEFRRDYGYT TRBV14 . TRBJ1-2
ASSPGQGYSPLH TRBV27 . TRBJ1-6
ASSSRPPRDRGGYEQY TRBV11-2 . TRBJ2-7
ASSPGTGELGQY TRBV6-2/TRBV6-3 . TRBJ2-7
ASSLSNMAPLH TRBV5-6 . TRBJ1-6
ASSLGQNSGNTIY TRBV5-5 . TRBJ1-3
SVEVVAGNSGNTIY TRBV29-1 . TRBJ1-3
ASSGRGSGYT TRBV9 . TRBJ1-2
ASSPVTGSDTEAF TRBV18 . TRBJ1-1
ASSSGTGTRAPQH TRBV7-9 . TRBJ1-5
ASSLVAGDSGNTIY TRBV5-5 . TRBJ1-3
ASSHISTEANYGYT TRBV4-1 . TRBJ1-2
SVDNPGSGNTIY TRBV29-1 . TRBJ1-3
ASSLQGKDGYT TRBV5-1 . TRBJ1-2
ASSPVEHTEAF TRBV18 . TRBJ1-1
ASSVDGGGALYEQY TRBV9 . TRBJ2-7
ASSPNEGAQMD TRBV12-3/TRBV12-4 . TRBJ1-5
ASSSSYEQY TRBV12-3/TRBV12-4 . TRBJ2-7
ASSQAMNTEAF TRBV6-2/TRBV6-3 . TRBJ1-1
ASRYRGLYEQY TRBV12-3/TRBV12-4 . TRBJ2-7
ASSYPLGGTDYEQY TRBV6-2/TRBV6-3 . TRBJ2-7
AISWTGMNTEAF TRBV10-3 . TRBJ1-1
ASSVVGVNTEAF TRBV9 once TRBJ1-1
ASSSGRDTSYGYT TRBV19 . TRBJ1-2
ASTSGSSSYNEQF TRBV19 . TRBJ2-1
ASSPDRGISGANVLT TRBV18 . TRBJ2-6
ASSPGRGFGSNQPQH TRBV6-2/TRBV6-3 few TRBJ1-5
AVQSATGTNTEAF TRBV10-3 . TRBJ1-1
ASSIAGQNTEAF TRBV19 . TRBJ1-1
ASRFLNTEAF TRBV11-3 . TRBJ1-1